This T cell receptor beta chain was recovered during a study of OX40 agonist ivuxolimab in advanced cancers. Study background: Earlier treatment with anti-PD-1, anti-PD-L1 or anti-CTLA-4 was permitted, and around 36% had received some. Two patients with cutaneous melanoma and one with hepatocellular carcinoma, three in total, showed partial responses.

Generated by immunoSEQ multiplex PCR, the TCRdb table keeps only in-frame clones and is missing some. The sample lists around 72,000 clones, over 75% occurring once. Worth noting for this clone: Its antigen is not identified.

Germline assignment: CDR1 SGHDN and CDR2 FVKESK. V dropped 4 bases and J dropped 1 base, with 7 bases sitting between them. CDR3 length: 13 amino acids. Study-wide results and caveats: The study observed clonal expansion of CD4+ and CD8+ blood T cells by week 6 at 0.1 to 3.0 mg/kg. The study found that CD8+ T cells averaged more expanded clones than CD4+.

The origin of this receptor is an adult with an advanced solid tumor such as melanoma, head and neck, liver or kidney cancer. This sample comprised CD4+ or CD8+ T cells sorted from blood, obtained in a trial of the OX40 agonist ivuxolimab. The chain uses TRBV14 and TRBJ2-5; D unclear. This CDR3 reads CASSRALQETQYF. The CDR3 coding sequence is TGTGCCAGCAGCCGGGCCCTCCAAGAGACCCAGTACTTC.